The 8 T cell receptor beta chains listed next were all sequenced from one sample in a study of T cell repertoires in cytomegalovirus infection. No cognate antigen is known for these TCRs. TCRdb reanalysed the reads using MiXCR and keeps one entry per CDR3 protein. The table lists hundreds of thousands of distinct CDR3 sequences, around 32% of them singletons, with 15% to 20% in the top ten. The material sequenced was cultured PBMCs, taken from culture after CMV antigen stimulation. Every receptor here comes from a human donor in good health (CMV status not recorded). Some clones in this sample may be carry-over from other donors' samples.

The table lists this clonotype with a count of one. The V and J genes are TRBV28 and TRBJ1-4; D is undetermined. This CDR3 has 12 residues. V was trimmed by 5 bases and J by 8 bases, leaving 9 bases between them. Per germline, CDR1 MDHEN and CDR2 SYDVKM. The DNA of the CDR3 is TGTGCCAGCAGTCGAAGAACGGAAAAACTGTTTTTT. It encodes CASSRRTEKLFF.

The CDR3 region has the DNA TGCGCCAGCAGATCGATACAGGGCCAAGAGACCCAGTACTTC. Translated, it gives CASRSIQGQETQYF. This chain joins TRBV5-1 and TRBJ2-5, with TRBD1 as a possible D gene (6 bases). Germline CDR1 reads SGHRS; CDR2 reads YFSETQ. There are 14 residues in the CDR3. V was shortened by 5 bases and J by 1 base, with 12 bases between the two germline ends.

The rearrangement links TRBV19 to TRBJ1-1; D is ambiguous. CDR3 length equals 14 residues. V lost 5 bases and J lost 4, with 14 bases in between. Germline lookup yields CDR1 LNHDA and CDR2 SQIVND (reference sequence). CDR3 nucleotide sequence: TGTGCCAGTAGTTTACGGACCGCGGTCACTGAAGCTTTCTTT. Protein: CASSLRTAVTEAFF.

This clonotype was observed a few times. The chain combines TRBV4-1 with TRBJ1-6; D is uncertain. Germline assignment: CDR1 MGHRA and CDR2 YSYEKL. Trimming took off 3 bases at V and 11 bases at J, with 11 bases between the two ends. This CDR3 has 13 residues. The CDR3 sequence: CASSQTSRTPLHF. The CDR3 DNA is TGCGCCAGCAGCCAGACTTCACGGACACCCCTCCACTTT.

This clonotype showed up just a few times. The CDR3 coding sequence is TGTGCCAGCAGTGAAGAACTGAGGGAGACCCAGTACTTC. As protein: CASSEELRETQYF. The V call is TRBV2, the J call TRBJ2-5; D call uncertain. V lost 1 base and J lost 5, with 8 bases in between. The CDR3 is 13 amino acids. Germline V gives CDR1 SNHLY, CDR2 FYNNEI.

This clonotype was recorded a few times. CDR3 residues: CSALAGGGNEQYF. In nucleotides, the CDR3 is TGCAGTGCCCTAGCGGGAGGCGGGAACGAGCAGTACTTC. The chain recombines TRBV20-1 with TRBJ2-7; TRBD2 matches 11 bases. The CDR3 is 13 amino acids. V shed 6 bases and J 5 bases; nucleotides not matched to a gene: 6. Germline V gene data show CDR1 as DFQATT and CDR2 as SNEGSKA (reference sequence).

In its sample, this clonotype was seen a few times. The rearrangement uses TRBV10-3 and TRBJ2-7, with 9 bases aligning to TRBD1. The J segment lost 2 bases and the V segment lost 4 bases, leaving 3 bases of the junction unmatched. The CDR3 spans 14 residues. The germline V gene has CDR1 ENHRY and CDR2 SYGVKD. The CDR3: CAISGGQGPYEQYF. CDR3 sequence (DNA): TGTGCCATCAGTGGGGGACAGGGCCCCTACGAGCAGTACTTC.

In its sample, this clonotype was seen once. The CDR3 region is CASSLVRGHTEQYF. CDR3 in DNA: TGTGCCAGCAGCTTAGTCCGAGGTCACACCGAGCAGTACTTC. The V and J genes are TRBV7-9 and TRBJ2-7; D ambiguous. Germline CDR1 is SEHNR and CDR2 is FQNEAQ (reference sequence). V lost 1 base to trimming and J lost 6 bases, with 13 bases between them. The CDR3 is 14 amino acids.